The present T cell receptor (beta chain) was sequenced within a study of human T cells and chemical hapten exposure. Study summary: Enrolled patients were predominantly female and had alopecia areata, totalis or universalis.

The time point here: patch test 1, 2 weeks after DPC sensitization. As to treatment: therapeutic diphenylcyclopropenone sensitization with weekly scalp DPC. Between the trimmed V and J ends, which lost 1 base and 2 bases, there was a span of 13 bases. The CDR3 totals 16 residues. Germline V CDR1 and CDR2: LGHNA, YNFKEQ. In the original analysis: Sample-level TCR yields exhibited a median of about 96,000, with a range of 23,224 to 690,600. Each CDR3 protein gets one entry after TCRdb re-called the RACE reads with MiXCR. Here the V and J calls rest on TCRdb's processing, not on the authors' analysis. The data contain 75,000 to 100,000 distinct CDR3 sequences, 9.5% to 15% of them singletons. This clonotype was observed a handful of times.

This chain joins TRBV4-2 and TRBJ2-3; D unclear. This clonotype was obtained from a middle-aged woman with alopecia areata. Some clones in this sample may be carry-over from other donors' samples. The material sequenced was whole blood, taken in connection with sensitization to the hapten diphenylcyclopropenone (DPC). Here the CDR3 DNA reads TGTGCCAGCAGCCAAGTAGACAAAGCCTTCACAGATACGCAGTATTTT. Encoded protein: CASSQVDKAFTDTQYF.